The sequence of this TCR beta chain was determined in a study of T cells expressing NK-cell markers. On the study more broadly: From sorted CD3+CD56+NKG2C+, CD3+CD56+NKG2C- and CD3+CD56-NKG2C+ T cells came the TCR beta repertoires. One of the eight sequenced donors was seronegative, whereas the other seven were HCMV-seropositive. Study-wide points: Among a handful of donors, these clonotypes also ranked first in the CD3+CD56-NKG2C+ fraction.

Remarks on this clonotype: No antigen is known for it.

The TCR beta cDNA came from 5'RACE template switching with UMIs. TCRdb re-called the 5' RACE reads, yielding one record per CDR3 amino acid sequence without DNA. This table holds about 160,000 distinct CDR3 sequences. CDR3 length: 15 residues. The germline CDR1 and CDR2 sequences are SGDLS and YYNGEE. V and J are TRBV9 and TRBJ2-1; without DNA, the TCRdb call of TRBD2 cannot be checked. This clonotype originated in a woman between 18 and 69 years old in good health. Sequenced sample: blood T cells: a sorted CD56 or NKG2C T cell subset, CD4+ or CD8+ T cells, or bulk PBMC T cells (not recorded which). The CDR3 region is CASSLGGVSYNEQFF.